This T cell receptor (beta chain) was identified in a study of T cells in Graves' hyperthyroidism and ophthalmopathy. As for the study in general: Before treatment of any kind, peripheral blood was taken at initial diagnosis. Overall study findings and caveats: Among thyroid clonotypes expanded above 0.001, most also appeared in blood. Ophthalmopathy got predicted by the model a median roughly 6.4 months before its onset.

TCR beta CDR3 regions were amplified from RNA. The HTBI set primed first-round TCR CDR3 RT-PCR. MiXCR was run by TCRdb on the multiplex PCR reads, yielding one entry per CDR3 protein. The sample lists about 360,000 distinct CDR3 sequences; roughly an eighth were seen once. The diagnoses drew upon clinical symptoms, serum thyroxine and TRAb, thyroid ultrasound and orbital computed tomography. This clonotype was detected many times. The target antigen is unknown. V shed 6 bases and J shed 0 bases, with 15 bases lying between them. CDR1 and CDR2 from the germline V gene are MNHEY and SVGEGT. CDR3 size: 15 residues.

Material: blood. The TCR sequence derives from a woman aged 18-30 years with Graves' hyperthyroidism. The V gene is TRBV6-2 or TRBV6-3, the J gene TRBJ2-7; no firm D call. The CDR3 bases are TGTGCCAGCAGCCAAGGTCATACAAGCTCCTACGAGCAGTACTTC. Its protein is CASSQGHTSSYEQYF.